This TCR beta chain is drawn from a study of response to subunit inactivated influenza vaccine. One entry per CDR3 protein results from TCRdb running MiXCR on the RT-PCR reads. The sample contains 300,000 to 350,000 distinct CDR3 sequences, about 20% of which appear only once. This CDR3 is built from 15 residues. Trimming removed 2 bases at V and 3 bases at J, with 13 bases between. Germline loops: CDR1 DFQATT, CDR2 SNEGSKA (reference sequence). The chain links TRBV20-1 to TRBJ2-2, with D possibly TRBD1 on 5 matching bases. Sequences were derived from PBMCs from blood, sampled about 20 months after vaccination. The sequence was collected from a man in his fifties or sixties who received an inactivated influenza vaccine. The CDR3 loop reads CSARTPRTHTGELFF. CDR3 bases: TGCAGTGCTAGAACCCCTCGGACACACACCGGGGAGCTGTTTTTT.